Included here is one T cell receptor (beta chain) sequence, with context. As yet, its antigen is unknown. V gave up 5 bases and J gave up 7 bases; unmatched junction bases: 6. The CDR3 is 13 residues long. Germline CDR1 reads SGHVS; CDR2 reads FQNEAQ. Autoimmunity was present in every CD3G-deficient patient, worse in two. Patients aged 2 to 39 years had fewer naive T cells. This sample is drawn from a study of regulatory T cells. Points from the study as a whole: Hydrophobic residues at CDR3 positions 6 and 7 were enriched in conventional CD4+ T cells of CD3G-deficient patients.

The PCR used 52 TRBV and 13 TRBJ primers. Profiling relied on immunoSEQ multiplex PCR, and the TCRdb table lists in-frame clones only, not all of them. The sample holds 25,000 or so clones; approximately 90% are singletons and the top ten take about 1.3%. The sequence was obtained from a child aged 5 to 17 with CD3G deficiency. The specimen was conventional CD4+ T cells sorted from blood. This chain links TRBV7-8 with TRBJ2-7; TRBD1 aligns across 9 bases. This CDR3 reads CASSTDRGGEQYF. CDR3 DNA sequence: TGTGCCAGCAGCACGGACAGGGGCGGGGAGCAGTACTTC.